A selection of T cell receptor beta chains follows, all from one sample in a study of cytomegalovirus exposure and HLA in healthy donors. Sequencing used immunoSEQ multiplex PCR; TCRdb keeps in-frame clones, though not all of them. The profile shows around 140,000 clones, around 73% of them singletons. Source material: PBMCs. Receptors originate from a woman between 18 and 29 years old in good health and CMV-seronegative. Both conserved end residues are part of each CDR3. The D gene is left open where the match is weak. Not all rows give a size; the values are once, few, many and, for expanded clones, a class.

clone_size d_call j_call v_call cdr3_nt cdr3_aa
NA NA TRBJ2-2 TRBV5-1 TGCGCCAGCAGTCCCGACAGAGCGAACACCGGGGAGCTGTTTTTT CASSPDRANTGELFF
NA NA TRBJ2-1 TRBV12-5 TGTGCTAGTGGTTGGGAGGATGAGCAGTTCTTC CASGWEDEQFF
NA TRBD2 TRBJ2-1 TRBV4-3 TGCGCCAGCAGCCAAGATGGGGCGAGGACTAGCCGGTCGGAGCAGTTCTTC CASSQDGARTSRSEQFF
NA NA TRBJ2-1 TRBV5-1 TGCGCCAGCAGCTTGGCGGGGGAGGTCGATGAGCAGTTCTTC CASSLAGEVDEQFF
few TRBD1 TRBJ2-1 TRBV9 TGTGCCAGCAGCCCACGGGAGTGGGTTGGGACAGGCCTAAACAATGAGCAGTTCTTC CASSPREWVGTGLNNEQFF
NA TRBD2 TRBJ2-1 TRBV9 TGTGCCAGCAGCGTAGACACTAGCGGGGTTCTTCCCTACAATGAGCAGTTCTTC CASSVDTSGVLPYNEQFF
few NA TRBJ2-3 TRBV11-3 TGTGCCAGCAGCCTCAACCCGAGGGCAGATACGCAGTATTTT CASSLNPRADTQYF
NA TRBD2 TRBJ2-7 TRBV7-8 TGTGCCAGCAGCTTATCCGGCCTCACTAGCGAGGGGCACTCCTACGAGCAGTACTTC CASSLSGLTSEGHSYEQYF
NA NA TRBJ2-7 TRBV9 TGTGCCAGCAGCGTAGATTCGGACAACTCCTACGAGCAGTACTTC CASSVDSDNSYEQYF
once NA TRBJ1-2 TRBV7-2 TGTGCCAGCACTTCGTGGGGGGTTGTTAACTATGGCTACACCTTC CASTSWGVVNYGYTF
few NA TRBJ2-1 TRBV7-2 TGTGCCAGCAGCTTAGATGACAGGTCCCGGCGGTATGAGCAGTTCTTC CASSLDDRSRRYEQFF
once TRBD2 TRBJ2-5 TRBV5-1 TGCGCCAGCAGCTTGAGTCCGGGGGGTGAAGAGACCCAGTACTTC CASSLSPGGEETQYF
NA TRBD1 TRBJ2-5 TRBV9 TGTGCCAGCAGCCCGGGACAGAACCAAGAGACCCAGTACTTC CASSPGQNQETQYF
NA TRBD2 TRBJ2-4 TRBV6-5 TGTGCCAGCATCGGGACTAGCGGGAGCATTCAGTACTTC CASIGTSGSIQYF
NA TRBD2 TRBJ2-5 TRBV11-3 TGTGCCAGCAGCCCTCGAGGGAGGGGTCTCCAAGAGACCCAGTACTTC CASSPRGRGLQETQYF
NA NA TRBJ1-5 TRBV7-3 TGTGCCAGCAGCTTAACCAGGGCTCAGCCCCAGCATTTT CASSLTRAQPQHF
NA NA TRBJ2-1 TRBV7-7 TGTGCTAGCAGCTTAGACCTAGCTACCTACAATGAGCAGTTCTTC CASSLDLATYNEQFF
NA TRBD2 TRBJ2-2 TRBV28 TGTGCCAGCAGGGGGGGGACCGGGGAGCTGTTTTTT CASRGGTGELFF
NA NA TRBJ1-1 TRBV19 TGTGCCAGTAGTCCTTACCCACAGGGCCTGAACACTGAAGCTTTCTTT CASSPYPQGLNTEAFF
NA NA TRBJ2-5 TRBV4-1 TGCGCCAGCAGCCAAGATCTCAACTCTCGGGAGACCCAGTACTTC CASSQDLNSRETQYF
NA TRBD1 TRBJ1-2 TRBV28 TGTGCCAGCAGCTTACCGACCGAGACAGGGTATGGCTACACCTTC CASSLPTETGYGYTF
NA TRBD1 TRBJ1-4 TRBV5-4 TGTGCCAGCAGCCCCCAGACAGGGGAGCGGGAAAAACTGTTTTTT CASSPQTGEREKLFF
NA TRBD1 TRBJ1-2 TRBV9 TGTGCCAGCAGCAGGATCGGGACAGGATCGGGTTTGGACTATGGCTACACCTTC CASSRIGTGSGLDYGYTF
NA TRBD2 TRBJ2-5 TRBV25-1 TGTGCCAGTAGCGGGAGGGCCCGAGAGACCCAGTACTTC CASSGRARETQYF
NA TRBD1 TRBJ2-1 TRBV6-5 TGTGCCAGCAGTTCGACCGGGACAGGGGTTAATGAGCAGTTCTTC CASSSTGTGVNEQFF
NA NA TRBJ1-1 TRBV6-5 TGTGCCAGCAGTTACGCGGGGGCCACTGAAGCTTTCTTT CASSYAGATEAFF
NA TRBD1 TRBJ1-6 TRBV7-6 TGTGCCAGCAGCGCAGACAGGGGTGGTGATTCACCCCTCCACTTT CASSADRGGDSPLHF
NA NA TRBJ2-7 TRBV5-4 TGTGCCAGCAGCTTGGCAGGGGCCAGCTCCTACGAGCAGTACTTC CASSLAGASSYEQYF
NA TRBD2 TRBJ2-7 TRBV9 TGTGCCAGCAGCGTCGCCGGGACTACCTACGAGCAGTACTTC CASSVAGTTYEQYF
once TRBD1 TRBJ1-2 TRBV28 TGTGCCAGCAGCAGGGACAGGGGTTTGGATGGCTACACCTTC CASSRDRGLDGYTF
NA TRBD1 TRBJ1-2 TRBV5-6 TGTGCCAGCAGCTTAGACAGGGGGCCGAACTATGGCTACACCTTC CASSLDRGPNYGYTF
many TRBD2 TRBJ2-6 TRBV4-3 TGCGCCAGCAGCCAAGAGGGGGGAGGGAGTGGGGCCAACGTCCTGACTTTC CASSQEGGGSGANVLTF
NA TRBD2 TRBJ2-1 TRBV7-8 TGTGCCAGCAGCTTAGAGACTAGCGGGTGGAATGAGCAGTTCTTC CASSLETSGWNEQFF
once TRBD1 TRBJ2-7 TRBV10-3 TGTGCCATCAGCACGGGACAGACCTACGAGCAGTACTTC CAISTGQTYEQYF
NA TRBD2 TRBJ2-6 TRBV19 TGTGCCAGTAGTTGGACTAGCGGCTTCAGCTCTGGGGCCAACGTCCTGACTTTC CASSWTSGFSSGANVLTF
NA NA TRBJ2-2 TRBV10-1 TGCGCCAGCAGTGATCGCGAGACCGGGGAGCTGTTTTTT CASSDRETGELFF
NA NA TRBJ1-1 TRBV7-9 TGTGCCAGCAGCTTAGGAGGGAGGGGCGGGACTGAAGCTTTCTTT CASSLGGRGGTEAFF
NA NA TRBJ2-6 TRBV7-2 TGTGCCAGCAGCTTAGGACAGCTCGACTCTGGGGCCAACGTCCTGACTTTC CASSLGQLDSGANVLTF
NA NA TRBJ1-3 TRBV7-8 TGTGCCAGCAGTGACGGGTCTGGAAACACCATATATTTT CASSDGSGNTIYF
NA TRBD2 TRBJ2-1 TRBV5-4 TGTGCCAGCAGCTTAAGACTAGCGGAGCTTAATGAGCAGTTCTTC CASSLRLAELNEQFF
NA NA TRBJ1-2 TRBV30 TGTGCCTGGAGTGTTCAGGGGACGGACTATGGCTACACCTTC CAWSVQGTDYGYTF
NA NA TRBJ2-7 TRBV4-2 TGTGCCAGCAGCCAAGATGTGAGTACGCCGCAGTACTTC CASSQDVSTPQYF
NA NA TRBJ2-7 TRBV15 TGTGCCACCAGCAGTGGGGCGGGGACCAGCTCCTACGAGCAGTACTTC CATSSGAGTSSYEQYF
NA TRBD1 TRBJ1-5 TRBV5-1 TGCGCCAGCAGCTTGACAGGGGAGAGCAATCAGCCCCAGCATTTT CASSLTGESNQPQHF
NA TRBD1 TRBJ1-2 TRBV28 TGTGCCAGCAGAAAAAGACAGGGAGATGGCTACACCTTC CASRKRQGDGYTF
NA NA TRBJ1-5 TRBV28 TGTGCCAGCAGATCCGTGGGAGGCAATCAGCCCCAGCATTTT CASRSVGGNQPQHF
NA TRBD1 TRBJ1-1 TRBV6-6 TGTGCCAGCAGTTACGGGGACAGTGGTTTCGAAGCTTTCTTT CASSYGDSGFEAFF
NA NA TRBJ1-5 TRBV7-8 TGTGCCAGCAGCTTAGTGGGCACGGCTAGCAATCAGCCCCAGCATTTT CASSLVGTASNQPQHF
NA NA TRBJ1-1 TRBV23-1 TGTGCCAGCAGTCAACGCGGACAGAAGAACACTGAAGCTTTCTTT CASSQRGQKNTEAFF
NA TRBD1 TRBJ1-1 TRBV6-6 TGTGCCAGCAGTTACGGGGACAGCTTGAACACTGAAGCTTTCTTT CASSYGDSLNTEAFF
NA TRBD1 TRBJ1-2 TRBV14 TGTGCCAGCAGCCCTCTACAAGGGACAGCCAAGTCTAACTATGGCTACACCTTC CASSPLQGTAKSNYGYTF
NA TRBD2 TRBJ2-2 TRBV6-5 TGTGCCAGCAGGTACCCGACTAGCGGGAAAGTGGAGCTGTTTTTT CASRYPTSGKVELFF
few NA TRBJ1-2 TRBV28 TGTGCCAGCGACGGGAGGGCCCTAAAAGGAGGAGGCTACACCTTC CASDGRALKGGGYTF
NA TRBD1 TRBJ1-1 TRBV5-1 TGCGCCAGCAGCTGGGGGGACAGGGGGATGAACACTGAAGCTTTCTTT CASSWGDRGMNTEAFF
NA NA TRBJ2-1 TRBV27 TGTGCCAGCAGTTTCGCGGCTCTTCACAATGAGCAGTTCTTC CASSFAALHNEQFF
NA TRBD2 TRBJ2-3 TRBV7-2 TGTGCCAGCAGCGCGACTAGCGGGGGTTCTTATACGCAGTATTTT CASSATSGGSYTQYF
NA NA TRBJ2-1 TRBV30 TGTGCCTGGACCCCCCCAAGCGGGCTACAAGGGGAGCAGTTCTTC CAWTPPSGLQGEQFF